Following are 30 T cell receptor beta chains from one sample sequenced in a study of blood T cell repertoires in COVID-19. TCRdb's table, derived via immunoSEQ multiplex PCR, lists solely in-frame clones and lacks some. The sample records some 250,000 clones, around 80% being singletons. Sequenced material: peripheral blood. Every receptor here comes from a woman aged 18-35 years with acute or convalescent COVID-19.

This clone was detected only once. DNA for the CDR3: TGTGCCTGGAGTGTACTTTTGGGCCCTGAAGCTTTCTTT. Encoded protein: CAWSVLLGPEAFF. V gene TRBV30 combines with J gene TRBJ1-1; D gene unclear. This CDR3 has 13 residues. Germline CDR1 is GTSNPN and CDR2 is SVGIG (reference sequence). The V gene lost 0 bases and the J gene lost 6 bases, with 11 bases spanning the gap.

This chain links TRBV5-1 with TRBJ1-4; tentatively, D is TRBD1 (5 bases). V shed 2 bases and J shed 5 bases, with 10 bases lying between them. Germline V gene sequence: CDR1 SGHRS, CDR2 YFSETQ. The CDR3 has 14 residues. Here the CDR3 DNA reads TGCGCCAGCAGCTTCGGTTCAGGGAATGAAAAACTGTTTTTT. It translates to CASSFGSGNEKLFF.

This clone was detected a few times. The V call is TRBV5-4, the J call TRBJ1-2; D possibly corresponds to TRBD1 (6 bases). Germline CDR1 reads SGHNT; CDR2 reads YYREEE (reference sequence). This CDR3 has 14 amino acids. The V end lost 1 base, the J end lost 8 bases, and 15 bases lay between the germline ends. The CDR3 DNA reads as TGTGCCAGCAGCTTGTGGGGGGGCGAGGGCGGCTACACCTTC. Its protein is CASSLWGGEGGYTF.

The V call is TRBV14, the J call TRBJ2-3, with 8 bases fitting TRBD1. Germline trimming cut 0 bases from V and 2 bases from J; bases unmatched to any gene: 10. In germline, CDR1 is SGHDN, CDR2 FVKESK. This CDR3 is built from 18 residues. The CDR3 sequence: CASSQDGTGQTHTDTQYF. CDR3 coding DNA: TGTGCCAGCAGCCAAGACGGGACAGGACAGACCCACACAGATACGCAGTATTTT.

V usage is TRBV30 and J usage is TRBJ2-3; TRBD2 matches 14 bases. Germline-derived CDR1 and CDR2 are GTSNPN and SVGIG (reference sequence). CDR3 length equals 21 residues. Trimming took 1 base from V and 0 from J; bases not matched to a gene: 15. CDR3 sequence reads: CAWSGLAGGNLLFTSTDTQYF. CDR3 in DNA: TGTGCCTGGAGTGGACTAGCGGGAGGGAACCTTTTATTCACTAGCACAGATACGCAGTATTTT. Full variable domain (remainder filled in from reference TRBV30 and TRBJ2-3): SQTIHQWPATLVQPVGSPLSLECTVEGTSNPNLYWYRQAAGRGLQLLFYSVGIGQISSEVPQNLSASRPQDRQFILSSKKLLLSDSGFYLCAWSGLAGGNLLFTSTDTQYFGPGTRLTVL.

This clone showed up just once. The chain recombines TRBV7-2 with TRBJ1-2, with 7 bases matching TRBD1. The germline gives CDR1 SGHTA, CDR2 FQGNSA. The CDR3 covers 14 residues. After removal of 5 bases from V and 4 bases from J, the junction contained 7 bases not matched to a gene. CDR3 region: CASSLGTEVYGYTF. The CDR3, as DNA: TGTGCCAGCAGCCTGGGGACAGAAGTCTATGGCTACACCTTC.

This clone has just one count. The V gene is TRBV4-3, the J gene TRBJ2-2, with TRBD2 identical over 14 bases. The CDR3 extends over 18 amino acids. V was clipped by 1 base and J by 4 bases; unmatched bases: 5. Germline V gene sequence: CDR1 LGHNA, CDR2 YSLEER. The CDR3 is CASSQGTSGRTPTGELFF. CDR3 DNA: TGCGCCAGCAGCCAAGGGACTAGCGGGAGGACCCCCACCGGGGAGCTGTTTTTT.

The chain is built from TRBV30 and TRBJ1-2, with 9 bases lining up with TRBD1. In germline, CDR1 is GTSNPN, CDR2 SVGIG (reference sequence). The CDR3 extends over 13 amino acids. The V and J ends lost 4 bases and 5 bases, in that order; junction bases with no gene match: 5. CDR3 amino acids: CAWKTGGLYGYTF. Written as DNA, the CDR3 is TGTGCCTGGAAAACAGGGGGCTTATATGGCTACACCTTC.

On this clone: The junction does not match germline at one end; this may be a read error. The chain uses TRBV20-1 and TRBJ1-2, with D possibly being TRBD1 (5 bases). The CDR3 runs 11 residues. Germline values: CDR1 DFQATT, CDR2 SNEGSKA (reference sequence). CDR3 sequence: CSAGLGGVRDF. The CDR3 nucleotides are TGCAGTGCTGGCCTCGGAGGGGTTCGCGACTTC.

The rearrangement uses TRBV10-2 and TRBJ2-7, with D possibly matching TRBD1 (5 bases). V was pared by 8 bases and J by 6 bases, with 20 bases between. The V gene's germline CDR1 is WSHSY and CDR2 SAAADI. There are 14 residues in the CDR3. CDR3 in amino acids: CASRPVGVASEQYF. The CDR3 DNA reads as TGCGCCAGCCGACCGGTAGGGGTGGCCTCCGAGCAGTACTTC.

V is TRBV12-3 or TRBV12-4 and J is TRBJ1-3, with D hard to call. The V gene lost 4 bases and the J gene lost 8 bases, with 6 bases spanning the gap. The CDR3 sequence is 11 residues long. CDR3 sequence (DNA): TGTGCCAGCAGTTCCCAGTACACCATATATTTT. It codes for CASSSQYTIYF.

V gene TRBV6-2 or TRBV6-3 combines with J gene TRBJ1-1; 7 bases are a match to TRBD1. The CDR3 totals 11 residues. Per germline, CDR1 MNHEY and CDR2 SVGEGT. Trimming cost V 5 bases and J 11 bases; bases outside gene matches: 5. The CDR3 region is CASSLDRLAFF. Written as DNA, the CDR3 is TGTGCCAGCAGTCTGGACAGGCTCGCTTTCTTT.

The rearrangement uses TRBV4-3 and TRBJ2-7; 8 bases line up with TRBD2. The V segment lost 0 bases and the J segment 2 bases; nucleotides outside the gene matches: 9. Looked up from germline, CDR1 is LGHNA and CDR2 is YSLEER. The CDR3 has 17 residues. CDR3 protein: CASSQDPGTGGPYEQYF. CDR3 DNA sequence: TGCGCCAGCAGCCAAGATCCGGGAACGGGAGGGCCCTACGAGCAGTACTTC.

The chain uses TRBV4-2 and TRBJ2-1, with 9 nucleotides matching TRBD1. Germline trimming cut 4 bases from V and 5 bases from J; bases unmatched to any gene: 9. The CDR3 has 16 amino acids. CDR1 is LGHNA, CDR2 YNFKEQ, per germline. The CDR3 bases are TGTGCCAGCAGCCCGCAGCCGGGACAGGGTAACAATGAGCAGTTCTTC. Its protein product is CASSPQPGQGNNEQFF.

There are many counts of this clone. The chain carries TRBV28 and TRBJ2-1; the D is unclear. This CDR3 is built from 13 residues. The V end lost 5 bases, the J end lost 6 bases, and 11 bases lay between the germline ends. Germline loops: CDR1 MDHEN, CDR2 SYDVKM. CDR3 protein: CASSLEVSNEQFF. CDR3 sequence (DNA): TGTGCCAGCAGTCTAGAAGTATCCAATGAGCAGTTCTTC.

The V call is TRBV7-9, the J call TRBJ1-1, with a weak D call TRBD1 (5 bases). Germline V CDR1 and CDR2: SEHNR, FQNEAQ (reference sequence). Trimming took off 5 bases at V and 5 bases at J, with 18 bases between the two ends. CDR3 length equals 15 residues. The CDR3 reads CASSRDLGRGTEAFF. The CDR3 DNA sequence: TGTGCCAGCAGCCGGGACTTGGGGAGAGGGACTGAAGCTTTCTTT.

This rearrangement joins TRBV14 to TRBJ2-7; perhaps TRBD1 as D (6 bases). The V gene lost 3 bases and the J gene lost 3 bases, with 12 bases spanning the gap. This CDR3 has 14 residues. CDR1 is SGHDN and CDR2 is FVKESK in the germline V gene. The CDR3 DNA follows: TGTGCCAGCAGCCAGTGGGACACCGGCTACGAGCAGTACTTC. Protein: CASSQWDTGYEQYF. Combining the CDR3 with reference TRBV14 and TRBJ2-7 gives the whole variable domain EAGVTQFPSHSVIEKGQTVTLRCDPISGHDNLYWYRRVMGKEIKFLLHFVKESKQDESGMPNNRFLAERTGGTYSTLKVQPAELEDSGVYFCASSQWDTGYEQYFGPGTRLTVT.

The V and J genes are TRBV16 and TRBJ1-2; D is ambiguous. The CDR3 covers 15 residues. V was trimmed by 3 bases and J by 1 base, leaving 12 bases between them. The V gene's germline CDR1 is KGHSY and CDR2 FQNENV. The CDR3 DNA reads TGTGCCAGCAGCCAGGGTCTAGGCTTTAACTATGGCTACACCTTC. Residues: CASSQGLGFNYGYTF.

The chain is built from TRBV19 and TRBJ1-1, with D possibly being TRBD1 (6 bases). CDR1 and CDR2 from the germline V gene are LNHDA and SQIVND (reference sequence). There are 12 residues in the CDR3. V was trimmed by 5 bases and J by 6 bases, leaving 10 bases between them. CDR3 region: CASSGGTPEAFF. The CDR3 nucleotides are TGTGCCAGTAGTGGGGGCACACCTGAAGCTTTCTTT.

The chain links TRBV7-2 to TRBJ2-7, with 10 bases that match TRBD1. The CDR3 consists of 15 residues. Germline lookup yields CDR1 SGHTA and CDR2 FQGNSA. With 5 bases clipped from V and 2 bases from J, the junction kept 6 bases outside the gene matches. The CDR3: CASSAGQGTTYEQYF. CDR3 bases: TGTGCCAGCAGCGCGGGACAGGGGACCACCTACGAGCAGTACTTC.

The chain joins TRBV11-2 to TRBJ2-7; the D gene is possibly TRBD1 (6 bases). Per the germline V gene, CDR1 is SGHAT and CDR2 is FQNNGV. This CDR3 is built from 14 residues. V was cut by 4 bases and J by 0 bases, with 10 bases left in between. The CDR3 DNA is TGTGCCAGCAGCTCGGACAGTCTCTCCTACGAGCAGTACTTC. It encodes CASSSDSLSYEQYF.

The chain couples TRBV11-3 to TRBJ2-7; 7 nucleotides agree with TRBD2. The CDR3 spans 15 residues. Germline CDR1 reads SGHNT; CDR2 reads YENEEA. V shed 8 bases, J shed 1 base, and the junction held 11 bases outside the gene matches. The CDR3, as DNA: TGTGCCAGCTCGGACGGTCAGCGGGAATCCTACGAGCAGTACTTC. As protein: CASSDGQRESYEQYF.

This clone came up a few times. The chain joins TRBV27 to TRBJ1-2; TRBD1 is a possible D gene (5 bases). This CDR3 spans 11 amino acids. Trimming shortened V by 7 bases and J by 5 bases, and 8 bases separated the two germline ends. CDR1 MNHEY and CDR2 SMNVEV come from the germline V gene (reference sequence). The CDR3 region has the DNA TGTGCCAGCACGGCAGGGTATGGCTACACCTTC. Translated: CASTAGYGYTF.

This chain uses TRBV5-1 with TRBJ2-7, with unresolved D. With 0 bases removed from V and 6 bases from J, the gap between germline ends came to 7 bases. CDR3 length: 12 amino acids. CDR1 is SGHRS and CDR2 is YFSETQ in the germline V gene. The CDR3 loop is CASSLDTGEQYF. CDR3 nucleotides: TGCGCCAGCAGCTTGGACACGGGCGAGCAGTACTTC. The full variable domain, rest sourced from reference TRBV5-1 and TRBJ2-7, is KAGVTQTPRYLIKTRGQQVTLSCSPISGHRSVSWYQQTPGQGLQFLFEYFSETQRNKGNFPGRFSGRQFSNSRSEMNVSTLELGDSALYLCASSLDTGEQYFGPGTRLTVT.

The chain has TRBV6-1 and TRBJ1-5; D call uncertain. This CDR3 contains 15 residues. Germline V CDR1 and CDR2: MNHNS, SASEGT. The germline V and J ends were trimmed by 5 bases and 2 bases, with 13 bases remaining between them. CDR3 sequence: CASSSHMEGNQPQHF. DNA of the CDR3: TGTGCCAGCAGTTCTCACATGGAGGGCAATCAGCCCCAGCATTTT.

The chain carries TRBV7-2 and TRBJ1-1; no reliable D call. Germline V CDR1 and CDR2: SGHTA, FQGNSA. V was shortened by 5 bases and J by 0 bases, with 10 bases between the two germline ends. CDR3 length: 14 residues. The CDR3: CASSKSRLNTEAFF. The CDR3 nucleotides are TGTGCCAGCAGCAAAAGCCGGTTGAACACTGAAGCTTTCTTT.

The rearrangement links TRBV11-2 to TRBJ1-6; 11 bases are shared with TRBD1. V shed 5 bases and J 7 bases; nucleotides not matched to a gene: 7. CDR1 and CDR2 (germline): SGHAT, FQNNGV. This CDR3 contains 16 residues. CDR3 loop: CASSAWTGGENSPLHF. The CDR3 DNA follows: TGTGCCAGCAGCGCCTGGACAGGGGGCGAGAATTCACCCCTCCACTTT.

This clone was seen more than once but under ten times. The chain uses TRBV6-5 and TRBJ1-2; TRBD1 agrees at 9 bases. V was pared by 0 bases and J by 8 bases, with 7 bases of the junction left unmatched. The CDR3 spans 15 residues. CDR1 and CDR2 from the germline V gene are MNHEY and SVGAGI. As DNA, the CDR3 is TGTGCCAGCAGTTACTCGAACAGGGGGCTTGGAGGCTACACCTTC. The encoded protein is CASSYSNRGLGGYTF.

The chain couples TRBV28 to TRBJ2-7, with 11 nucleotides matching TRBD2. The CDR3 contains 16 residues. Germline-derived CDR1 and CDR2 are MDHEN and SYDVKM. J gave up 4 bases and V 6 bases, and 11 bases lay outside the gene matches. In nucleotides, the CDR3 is TGTGCCAGCAGAACAACCGGGACTAGCGGAGTATACGAGCAGTACTTC. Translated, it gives CASRTTGTSGVYEQYF.

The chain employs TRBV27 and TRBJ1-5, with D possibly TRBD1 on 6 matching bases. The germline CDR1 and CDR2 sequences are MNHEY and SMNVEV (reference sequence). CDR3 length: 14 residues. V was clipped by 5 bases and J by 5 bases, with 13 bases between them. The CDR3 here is CASSPTGFYQPQHF. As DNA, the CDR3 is TGTGCCAGCAGTCCCACAGGGTTTTATCAGCCCCAGCATTTT.